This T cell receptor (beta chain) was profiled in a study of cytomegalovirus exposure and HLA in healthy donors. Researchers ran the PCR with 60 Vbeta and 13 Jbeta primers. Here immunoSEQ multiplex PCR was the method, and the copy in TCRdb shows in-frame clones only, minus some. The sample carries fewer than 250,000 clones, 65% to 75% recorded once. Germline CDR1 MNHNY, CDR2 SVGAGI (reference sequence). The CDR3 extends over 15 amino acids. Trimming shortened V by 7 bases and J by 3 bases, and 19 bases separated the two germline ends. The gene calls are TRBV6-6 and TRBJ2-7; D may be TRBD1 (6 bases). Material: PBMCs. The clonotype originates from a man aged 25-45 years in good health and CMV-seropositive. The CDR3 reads CASTDTGNRHYEQYF. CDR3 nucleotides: TGTGCCAGCACCGACACAGGGAACCGCCACTACGAGCAGTACTTC.